These T cell receptor beta chains were read from a single sample in a study of graft-versus-host responses after intestinal transplantation. The antigens for these receptors are not known. Libraries were prepared by immunoSEQ multiplex PCR; TCRdb keeps only in-frame clonotypes and omits some of them. This sample has around 130,000 clones; approximately 92% occur once, and the top ten carry over 0.15%. This specimen was unstimulated CD4+ T cells sorted from spleen or lymph node cells, taken before intestinal transplant. The receptors derive from a human donor who received an intestinal transplant. CDR3s include the opening cysteine and the closing phenylalanine or tryptophan. A D gene is named only where the DNA matches it firmly. Clone size is given for some rows only: seen once, a few or many times, or a class if the clone is expanded.

v_gene,j_gene,d_gene,abundance,CDR3nt,CDR3aa
TRBV7-9,TRBJ1-1,-,-,TGTGCCAGCAGCCCGGGACGAAGCGACCGATCTGAAGCTTTCTTT,CASSPGRSDRSEAFF
TRBV6-1,TRBJ1-5,-,-,TGTGCCAGCAGTGATACAGTTTTGGGAGCGAGCAATCAGCCCCAGCATTTT,CASSDTVLGASNQPQHF
TRBV29-1,TRBJ1-1,-,-,TGCAGCTCGGAGACAGATCAAGCTTTCTTT,CSSETDQAFF
TRBV5-4,TRBJ1-2,TRBD1,-,TGTGCCAGCAGCATCCCAACCGGGACAGCTGGCTACACCTTC,CASSIPTGTAGYTF
TRBV28,TRBJ1-3,-,once,TGTGCCAGCAGTTTAGACCTACACTCTGGAAACACCATATATTTT,CASSLDLHSGNTIYF
TRBV6-1,TRBJ1-1,-,-,TGTGCCAGCACCAAGACAGTGAACACTGAAGCTTTCTTT,CASTKTVNTEAFF
TRBV6-1,TRBJ1-2,TRBD1,-,TGTGCCAGCAGTGTCCAGGGGGCCTATGGCTACACCTTC,CASSVQGAYGYTF
TRBV5-1,TRBJ2-3,-,-,TGCGCCAGCAGCGTACCCACCGTAGCGTCAGATACGCAGTATTTT,CASSVPTVASDTQYF
TRBV11-2,TRBJ1-3,-,-,TGTGCCAGCAGCTTAGCTCGCTACTCTGGAAACACCATATATTTT,CASSLARYSGNTIYF
TRBV4-1,TRBJ2-7,TRBD2,-,TGCGCCAGCAGCCAAGATCCCGCCGGGAGGAATGGGGAGCAGTACTTC,CASSQDPAGRNGEQYF
TRBV18,TRBJ1-2,-,once,TGTGCCAGCTCACCAGTAGGGGACGGCTACACCTTC,CASSPVGDGYTF
TRBV11-3,TRBJ2-3,-,-,TGTGCCAGCAGCTTCACCCGGGATACGCAGTATTTT,CASSFTRDTQYF
TRBV27,TRBJ1-5,-,-,TGTGCCAGCAGTTTGAGGCCATCCCCTCCCCTTCAGCCCCAGCATTTT,CASSLRPSPPLQPQHF
TRBV5-8,TRBJ1-1,-,-,TGTGCCAGCAGCTTCACCTTAAGAATCCTTGAAGCTTTCTTT,CASSFTLRILEAFF
TRBV2,TRBJ1-1,-,-,TGTGCCAGCAGTGTAGGCAGGGCCGCTGAAGCTTTCTTT,CASSVGRAAEAFF
TRBV7-8,TRBJ2-7,TRBD2,-,TGTGCCAGCAGCTTGGGTATACTAGCGGGGGGGTACGAGCAGTACTTC,CASSLGILAGGYEQYF
TRBV5-6,TRBJ1-1,-,-,TGTGCCAGCAGCTTGGCAATCAGACAGGCCATGAACACTGAAGCTTTCTTT,CASSLAIRQAMNTEAFF
TRBV5-1,TRBJ2-2,TRBD1,-,TGCGCCAGCGCCAGGACAGGGACGAACACCGGGGAGCTGTTTTTT,CASARTGTNTGELFF
TRBV9,TRBJ2-7,-,-,TGTGCCAGCAGCGTAGCCTACGAAGCGATCTACGAGCAGTACTTC,CASSVAYEAIYEQYF
TRBV29-1,TRBJ1-1,-,-,TGCAGCGTTGAAGTTCGGGTAGTGAACACTGAAGCTTTCTTT,CSVEVRVVNTEAFF
TRBV13,TRBJ2-3,TRBD2,-,TGTGCCAGCAGCTCCCCGACTAGCGGGGGGTTTCATACGCAGTATTTT,CASSSPTSGGFHTQYF
TRBV9,TRBJ2-1,-,-,TGTGCCAGCAGCGTAGAGGCCCTTCCCGAGCAGTTCTTC,CASSVEALPEQFF
TRBV7-6,TRBJ2-1,TRBD2,-,TGTGCCAGCAGCTTAGGGAAGACTAGCGGGGGTCCCTCCTACAATGAGCAGTTCTTC,CASSLGKTSGGPSYNEQFF
TRBV20-1,TRBJ1-2,-,-,TGCAGTGCTAGGGATGGCTACACCTTC,CSARDGYTF
TRBV5-1,TRBJ1-5,-,-,TGCGCCAGCAGCTTGGGGGACTTTAGCAATCAGCCCCAGCATTTT,CASSLGDFSNQPQHF
TRBV5-1,TRBJ1-3,-,-,TGCGCCAGCACCGACCCAGCCTCTGGAAACACCATATATTTT,CASTDPASGNTIYF
TRBV10-3,TRBJ2-2,TRBD2,-,TGTGCCATCAGTGACCGGGGGGGGTCGAACACCGGGGAGCTGTTTTTT,CAISDRGGSNTGELFF
TRBV6-6,TRBJ1-2,-,-,TGTGCCAGCAGTCAACAGGGCGGCTATGGCTACACCTTC,CASSQQGGYGYTF
TRBV27,TRBJ1-1,-,-,TGTGCCAGCAGAAGCCTAAACACTGAAGCTTTCTTT,CASRSLNTEAFF
TRBV2,TRBJ2-5,TRBD1,-,TGTGCCAGCAGTGGAGGACAGGGGAGGGGGGAGACCCAGTACTTC,CASSGGQGRGETQYF
TRBV11-1,TRBJ2-7,TRBD2,-,TGTGCCAGCAGCTTAGAACCGGGGGGAGACTACGAGCAGTACTTC,CASSLEPGGDYEQYF
TRBV5-1,TRBJ2-5,TRBD2,-,TGCGCCAGCAGCCCGGGACTAGCGGGGGGGTACCAAGAGACCCAGTACTTC,CASSPGLAGGYQETQYF
TRBV5-8,TRBJ1-5,-,few,TGTGCCACTTCACTAGACAGGTCAAATCAGCCCCAGCATTTT,CATSLDRSNQPQHF
TRBV25-1,TRBJ1-1,TRBD1,-,TGTGCCAGCAGTGAACTTCGACAGGGGAACACTGAAGCTTTCTTT,CASSELRQGNTEAFF
TRBV7-2,TRBJ2-1,-,-,TGTGCCAGCAGCTTCCCGGGCTCCCGATGGGAGCAGTTCTTC,CASSFPGSRWEQFF
TRBV4-2,TRBJ2-7,-,-,TGTGCCAGCAGCCAACGGCTAGCGAATACCCTCTACGAGCAGTACTTC,CASSQRLANTLYEQYF
TRBV30,TRBJ1-2,TRBD1,-,TGTGCCTGCAACCGGGACAGGGGCTCCTATGGCTACACCTTC,CACNRDRGSYGYTF
TRBV5-1,TRBJ2-7,-,-,TGCGCCAGCAGCTTCGCGTTCGAAACAAAATCCCACGAGCAGTACTTC,CASSFAFETKSHEQYF
TRBV5-4,TRBJ1-3,-,-,TGTGCCAGCAGCTTGGAGGCGGGGAGCTCTGGAAACACCATATATTTT,CASSLEAGSSGNTIYF
TRBV25-1,TRBJ1-2,-,-,TGTGCCAGCAGTGGAGGGTTCGGCTATGGCTACACCTTC,CASSGGFGYGYTF
TRBV7-2,TRBJ2-6,-,-,TGTGCCAGCGGGGGCAGGTTCTCCTCTGGGGCCAACGTCCTGACTTTC,CASGGRFSSGANVLTF
TRBV7-9,TRBJ2-7,-,-,TGTGCCAGCTCAACAGGCTACGAGCAGTACTTC,CASSTGYEQYF
TRBV7-9,TRBJ2-5,TRBD2,-,TGTGCCAGCAGCTTACGCGATGCGGGGGAAGAGACCCAGTACTTC,CASSLRDAGEETQYF
TRBV5-8,TRBJ1-1,TRBD1,-,TGTGCCAGCAGCACTCCGGGACAGGGTTTGAGGACTAGAGCTTTCTTT,CASSTPGQGLRTRAFF
TRBV6-6,TRBJ1-1,TRBD1,-,TGTGCCAGCAGCCGGGACAGGGGTGTTGCTTTCTTT,CASSRDRGVAFF